This T cell receptor beta chain is from a study of identifying expanded T cells in peripheral blood. Germline-derived CDR1 and CDR2 are SGHTA and FQGNSA. The CDR3 loop spans 14 amino acids. Trimming cost V 1 base and J 8 bases; bases outside gene matches: 7. Profiled with immunoSEQ multiplex PCR; TCRdb holds only in-frame clones, not every one. The table includes 50,000 to 70,000 clones, about 89% detected once. Sample: blood. This receptor was taken from a person aged 18-69 years in good health. V and J are TRBV7-2 and TRBJ1-1, with 7 bases identical to TRBD1. The CDR3 is CASSLGRDRVEAFF. The CDR3 nucleotides read TGTGCCAGCAGCTTAGGCCGAGACAGGGTGGAAGCTTTCTTT.